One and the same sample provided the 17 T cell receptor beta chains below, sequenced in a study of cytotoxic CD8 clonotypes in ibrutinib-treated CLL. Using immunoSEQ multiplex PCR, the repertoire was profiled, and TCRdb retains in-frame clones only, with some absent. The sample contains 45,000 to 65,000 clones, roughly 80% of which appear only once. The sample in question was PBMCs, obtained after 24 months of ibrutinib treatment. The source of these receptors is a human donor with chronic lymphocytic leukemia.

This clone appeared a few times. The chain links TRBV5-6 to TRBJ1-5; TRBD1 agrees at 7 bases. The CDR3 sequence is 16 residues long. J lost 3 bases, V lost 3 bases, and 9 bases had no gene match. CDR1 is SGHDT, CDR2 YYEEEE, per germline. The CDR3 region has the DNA TGTGCCAGCAGCTCTTTAAAGGGGGCGGACAATCAGCCCCAGCATTTT. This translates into CASSSLKGADNQPQHF.

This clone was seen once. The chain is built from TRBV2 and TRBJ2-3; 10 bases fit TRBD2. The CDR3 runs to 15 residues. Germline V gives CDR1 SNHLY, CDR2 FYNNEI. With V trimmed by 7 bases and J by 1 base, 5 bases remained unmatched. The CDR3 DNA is TGTGCCAGCACCGTAGCGGGAGGACGCACAGATACGCAGTATTTT. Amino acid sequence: CASTVAGGRTDTQYF.

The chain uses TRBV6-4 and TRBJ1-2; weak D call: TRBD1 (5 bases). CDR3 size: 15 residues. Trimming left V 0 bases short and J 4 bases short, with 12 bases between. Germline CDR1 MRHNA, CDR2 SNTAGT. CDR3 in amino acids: CASSDSWDGAYGYTF. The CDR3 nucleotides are TGTGCCAGCAGTGACTCGTGGGACGGCGCCTATGGCTACACCTTC.

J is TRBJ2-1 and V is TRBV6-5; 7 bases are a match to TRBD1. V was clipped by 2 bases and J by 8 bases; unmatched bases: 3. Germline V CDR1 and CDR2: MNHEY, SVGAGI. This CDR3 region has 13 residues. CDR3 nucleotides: TGTGCCAGCAGTTACCGAGGGGGCGATGAGCAGTTCTTC. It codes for CASSYRGGDEQFF.

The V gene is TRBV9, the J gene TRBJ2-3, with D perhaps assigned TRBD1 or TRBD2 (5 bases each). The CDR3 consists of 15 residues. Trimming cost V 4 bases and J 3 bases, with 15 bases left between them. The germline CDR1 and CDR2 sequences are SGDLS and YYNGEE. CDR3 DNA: TGTGCCAGCAGCCTATGGGACGGTGGGACAGATACGCAGTATTTT. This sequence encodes CASSLWDGGTDTQYF.

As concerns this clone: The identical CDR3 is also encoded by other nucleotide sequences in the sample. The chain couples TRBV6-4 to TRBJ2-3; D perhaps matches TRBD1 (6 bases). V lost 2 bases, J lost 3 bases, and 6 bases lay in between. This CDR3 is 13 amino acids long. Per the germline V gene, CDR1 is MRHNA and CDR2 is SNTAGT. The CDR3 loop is CASSDRGTDTQYF. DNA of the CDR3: TGTGCCAGCAGTGACAGGGGGACAGATACGCAGTATTTT.

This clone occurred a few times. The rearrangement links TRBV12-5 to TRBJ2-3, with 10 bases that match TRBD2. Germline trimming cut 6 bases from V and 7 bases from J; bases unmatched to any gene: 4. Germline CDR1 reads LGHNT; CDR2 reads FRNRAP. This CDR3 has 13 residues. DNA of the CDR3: TGTGCTAGTGGCGCTAGCGGGAGAAATACGCAGTATTTT. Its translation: CASGASGRNTQYF. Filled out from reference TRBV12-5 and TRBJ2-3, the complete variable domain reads DARVTQTPRHKVTEMGQEVTMRCQPILGHNTVFWYRQTMMQGLELLAYFRNRAPLDDSGMPKDRFSAEMPDATLATLKIQPSEPRDSAVYFCASGASGRNTQYFGPGTRLTVL.

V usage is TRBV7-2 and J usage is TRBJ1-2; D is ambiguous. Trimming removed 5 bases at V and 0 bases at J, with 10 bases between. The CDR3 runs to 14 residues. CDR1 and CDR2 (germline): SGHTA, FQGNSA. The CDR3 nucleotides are TGTGCCAGCAGCCAGACCTGGGCTAACTATGGCTACACCTTC. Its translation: CASSQTWANYGYTF.

CDR3 amino acids: CAVEGALYEQYF. The CDR3, as DNA: TGTGCCGTCGAGGGCGCTCTTTACGAGCAGTACTTC. The J gene is TRBJ2-7, the V gene TRBV11-2, with a possible D match to TRBD2 (5 bases). Per the germline V gene, CDR1 is SGHAT and CDR2 is FQNNGV. The CDR3 is 12 residues long. The V gene lost 11 bases and the J gene lost 4 bases, with 15 bases spanning the gap. Looking up the rest from reference TRBV11-2 and TRBJ2-7 gives the full variable domain: EAGVAQSPRYKIIEKRQSVAFWCNPISGHATLYWYQQILGQGPKLLIQFQNNGVVDDSQLPKDRFSAERLKGVDSTLKIQPAKLEDSAVYLCAVEGALYEQYFGPGTRLTVT.

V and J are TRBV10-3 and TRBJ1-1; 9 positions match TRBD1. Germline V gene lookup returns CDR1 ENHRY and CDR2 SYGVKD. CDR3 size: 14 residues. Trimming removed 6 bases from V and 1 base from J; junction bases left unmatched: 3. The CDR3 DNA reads TGTGCCATCAGGAGGGACAGGGCGAACACTGAAGCTTTCTTT. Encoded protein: CAIRRDRANTEAFF.

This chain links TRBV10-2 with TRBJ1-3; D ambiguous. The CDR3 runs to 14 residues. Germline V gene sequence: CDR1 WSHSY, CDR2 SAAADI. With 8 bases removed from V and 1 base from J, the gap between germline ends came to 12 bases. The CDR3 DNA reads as TGCGCCAGCCTGGACGTACTTTCTGGAAACACCATATATTTT. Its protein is CASLDVLSGNTIYF.

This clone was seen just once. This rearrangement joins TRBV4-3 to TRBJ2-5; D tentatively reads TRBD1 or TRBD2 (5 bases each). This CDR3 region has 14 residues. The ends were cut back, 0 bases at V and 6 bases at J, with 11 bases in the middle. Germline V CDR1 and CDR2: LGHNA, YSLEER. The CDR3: CASSQDRGEKTQYF. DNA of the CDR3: TGCGCCAGCAGCCAAGACCGGGGCGAAAAGACCCAGTACTTC.

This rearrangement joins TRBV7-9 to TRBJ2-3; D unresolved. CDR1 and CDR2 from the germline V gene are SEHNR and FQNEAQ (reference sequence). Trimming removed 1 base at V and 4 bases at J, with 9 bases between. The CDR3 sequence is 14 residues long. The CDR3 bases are TGTGCCAGCAGCTTAGATCAGAAGCCAGATACGCAGTATTTT. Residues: CASSLDQKPDTQYF.

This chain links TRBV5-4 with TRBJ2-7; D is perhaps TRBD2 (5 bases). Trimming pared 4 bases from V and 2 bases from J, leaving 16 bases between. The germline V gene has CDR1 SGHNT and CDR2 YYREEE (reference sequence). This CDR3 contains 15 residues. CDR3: CASSPGSRGTYEQYF. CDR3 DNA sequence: TGTGCCAGCAGCCCGGGGTCCAGAGGGACCTACGAGCAGTACTTC.

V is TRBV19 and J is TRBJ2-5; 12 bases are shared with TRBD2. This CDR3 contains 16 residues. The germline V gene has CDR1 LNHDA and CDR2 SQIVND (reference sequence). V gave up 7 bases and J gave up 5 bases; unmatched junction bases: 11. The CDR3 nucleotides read TGTGCCAGTAACCAAGGACTAGCGGGATCCAGGGAGACCCAGTACTTC. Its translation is CASNQGLAGSRETQYF. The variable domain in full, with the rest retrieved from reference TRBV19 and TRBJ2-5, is DGGITQSPKYLFRKEGQNVTLSCEQNLNHDAMYWYRQDPGQGLRLIYYSQIVNDFQKGDIAEGYSVSREKKESFPLTVTSAQKNPTAFYLCASNQGLAGSRETQYFGPGTRLLVL.

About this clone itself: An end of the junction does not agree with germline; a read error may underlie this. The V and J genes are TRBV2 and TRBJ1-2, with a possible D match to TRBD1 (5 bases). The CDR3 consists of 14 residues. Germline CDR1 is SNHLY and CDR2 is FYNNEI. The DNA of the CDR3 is TGTGCCAGCAGTTGGGGGGAGCCCGTCGAAAATACTTCCTTC. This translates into CASSWGEPVENTSF.

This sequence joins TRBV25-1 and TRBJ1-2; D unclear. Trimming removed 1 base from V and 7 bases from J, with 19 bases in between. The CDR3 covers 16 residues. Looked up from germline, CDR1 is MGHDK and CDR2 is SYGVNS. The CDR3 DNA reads TGTGCCAGCAGTGAATCTACCACAGCGTCCTGGTTTGGCTACACCTTC. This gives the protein CASSESTTASWFGYTF.